The rows below give T cell receptor beta chains drawn from one sample of a study of CD8 T cells in ankylosing spondylitis. TCRdb called the 5' RACE reads again in MiXCR, with one record for every CDR3 protein. The table records 450,000 to 550,000 distinct CDR3 sequences, approximately 5.3% of them present only once. The sequenced sample consisted of blood, either unsorted or a sorted T cell fraction (not recorded which). Every receptor here comes from a male donor with ankylosing spondylitis. Both conserved end residues are part of each CDR3. The D gene is left open where the match is weak. The size field is filled for only some rows; it gives once, few, many or a size class.

>TRBV4-1|TRBD2|TRBJ2-1|many
TGCGCCAGCAGCCACCTAACCCTCCTAGCGGGAGGTTACAATGAGCAGTTCTTC
CASSHLTLLAGGYNEQFF
>TRBV4-3|NA|TRBJ1-1|many
TGCGCCAGCAGCCAAGGTCCAGAGGTCACTGAAGCTTTCTTT
CASSQGPEVTEAFF
>TRBV11-2|NA|TRBJ2-1|many
TGTGCCAGCAGCTTACGGAGCGGCATGTCCTACAATGAGCAGTTCTTC
CASSLRSGMSYNEQFF
>TRBV21-1|NA|TRBJ1-6|NA
TGTGCCAGCAGCCCAGCGCGACAGGGCTCCTATAATTCACCCCTCCACTTT
CASSPARQGSYNSPLHF
>TRBV5-1|TRBD1|TRBJ2-7|many
TGCGCCAGTCGTGGGACAGCATCCTACGAGCAGTACTTC
CASRGTASYEQYF
>TRBV7-2|NA|TRBJ2-3|many
TGTGCCAGCAGCTCCCGCTGGGGGGATACGCAGTATTTT
CASSSRWGDTQYF
>TRBV21-1|NA|TRBJ1-5|many
TGTGCCAGCTTGACACGGGAGAAAATGCCCCAGCATTTT
CASLTREKMPQHF
>TRBV6-1|NA|TRBJ1-5|many
TGTGCCAGCAGTCGGACCAACCTCGTGAGTCAGCCCCAGCATTTT
CASSRTNLVSQPQHF
>TRBV7-6|NA|TRBJ1-4|few
TGTGCCAGCAGCTATAGGGGTATCAATGAAAAACTGTTTTTT
CASSYRGINEKLFF
>TRBV6-1|TRBD1|TRBJ2-7|many
TGTGCCAGCAGTGAATGGACAGGGGGACCCTACGAGCAGTACTTC
CASSEWTGGPYEQYF
>TRBV7-6|NA|TRBJ2-1|NA
TGTGCCAGCAGCGACCATCGAGGAGCTAGCTCCTACAATGAGCAGTTCTTC
CASSDHRGASSYNEQFF
>TRBV6-2/TRBV6-3|NA|TRBJ1-2|many
TGTGCCAGCAGTTACTCACGGGGGCCGTACTATGGCTACACCTTC
CASSYSRGPYYGYTF
>TRBV6-2/TRBV6-3|NA|TRBJ2-7|few
TGTGCCAGCAGTTCCCTACGGGTCACACGGGGGTCCTACGAGCAGTACTTC
CASSSLRVTRGSYEQYF
>TRBV29-1|NA|TRBJ2-2|many
TGCAGCGTTTCCGCCTTAGACGGCACCGGGGAGCTGTTTTTT
CSVSALDGTGELFF
>TRBV7-9|NA|TRBJ1-1|NA
TGTGCCAGCAGCTTAGGTCCGACAGTCCGCACTGAAGCTTTCTTT
CASSLGPTVRTEAFF
>TRBV7-9|NA|TRBJ2-1|many
TGTGCCAGCAGCTTAAGGGGGGTCCGGGACAATGAGCAGTTCTTC
CASSLRGVRDNEQFF
>TRBV27|TRBD1|TRBJ1-4|few
TGTGCCAGCAGCTTGAGGGGGCAAGCAACTAATGAAAAACTGTTTTTT
CASSLRGQATNEKLFF
>TRBV12-3/TRBV12-4|TRBD2|TRBJ2-3|many
TGTGCCAGCAGTCCTCTAGCGGGGCTCACAGATACGCAGTATTTT
CASSPLAGLTDTQYF
>TRBV4-2|NA|TRBJ1-1|many
TGTGCCAGCAGGCACGGACTACAGGGAGCGAGTGAAGCTTTCTTT
CASRHGLQGASEAFF
>TRBV5-1|TRBD1|TRBJ1-2|many
TGCGCCAGCAGCTTGGACAGGGGAGATGGCTACACCTTC
CASSLDRGDGYTF
>TRBV2|TRBD1|TRBJ2-2|many
TGTGCCAGCATGAAGCCACGCCGGGACAGGGGTTTCCGACCCGCGAACACCGGGGAGCTGTTTTTT
CASMKPRRDRGFRPANTGELFF
>TRBV20-1|NA|TRBJ2-4|many
TGCAGTGCTAGAGGGGCTTACGATCCGGTAGCGGTCCTAGCCAAAAACATTCAGTACTTC
CSARGAYDPVAVLAKNIQYF
>TRBV29-1|NA|TRBJ2-1|many
TGCAGCGCTGAAAGTCTAACTAGGGATGAGCAGTTCTTC
CSAESLTRDEQFF
>TRBV30|NA|TRBJ1-5|NA
TGTGCCTGGAGTGTACTGGCAGCTAATCAGCCCCAGCATTTT
CAWSVLAANQPQHF
>TRBV15|NA|TRBJ1-2|many
TGTGCCACCAGCACACAGGGAGGCTATGGCTACACCTTC
CATSTQGGYGYTF
>TRBV4-2|NA|TRBJ2-5|many
TGTGCCAGCAGCCAAGTTCTGTCTTCGGAGACCCAGTACTTC
CASSQVLSSETQYF
>TRBV28|NA|TRBJ2-7|many
TGTGCCAGCAGTTCCTTCCGGGAACAGTCCCCCTACGAGCAGTACTTC
CASSSFREQSPYEQYF
>TRBV11-2|TRBD2|TRBJ2-6|few
TGTGCCAGCAGCTTAGTCGGACTAGCGGGGACTTATGGGGCCAACGTCCTGACTTTC
CASSLVGLAGTYGANVLTF
>TRBV6-2/TRBV6-3|TRBD2|TRBJ2-1|many
TGTGCCACTACTAGCGGGGGGGCTGGGGGCAATGAGCAGTTCTTC
CATTSGGAGGNEQFF
>TRBV28|TRBD1|TRBJ2-3|many
TGTGCCAGCAGGTTGGACAGGGGGCGAGATACGCAGTATTTT
CASRLDRGRDTQYF
>TRBV6-1|NA|TRBJ1-4|many
TGTGCCACCGGACGGGGGCCCCAGGAAGAAAAACTGTTTTTT
CATGRGPQEEKLFF
>TRBV27|TRBD1|TRBJ1-5|many
TGTGCCAGCAGACCGACAGGGAGCAATCAGCCCCAGCATTTT
CASRPTGSNQPQHF
>TRBV12-3/TRBV12-4|NA|TRBJ1-5|many
TGTGCCAGCAGGGCAGGTTGGAATCAGCCCCAGCATTTT
CASRAGWNQPQHF
>TRBV5-6|TRBD1|TRBJ2-7|few
TGTGCCAGCAGCGTACAGGGGGATCATTCCTACGAGCAGTACTTC
CASSVQGDHSYEQYF
>TRBV29-1|TRBD2|TRBJ2-2|many
TGCAGCGGAATAAAGGGGCTAGCGGAGGCCGGGGAGCTGTTTTTT
CSGIKGLAEAGELFF
>TRBV12-3/TRBV12-4|NA|TRBJ1-2|many
TGTGCCAGCTCAATCGAGGGTGGGTCTAACTATGGCTACACCTTC
CASSIEGGSNYGYTF
>TRBV5-1|TRBD1|TRBJ2-1|many
TGCGCCAGCAGCCAAAGTCCACAGGGGGCGTCCTACAATGAGCAGTTCTTC
CASSQSPQGASYNEQFF
>TRBV18|NA|TRBJ1-1|many
TGTGCCAGCTCACCGCTGGACAGTTCGACTGAAGCTTTCTTT
CASSPLDSSTEAFF
>TRBV28|TRBD1|TRBJ1-5|many
TGTGCCAGCAACCTAAACAGGGGGGACCTCCAGCATTTT
CASNLNRGDLQHF
>TRBV6-1|TRBD1|TRBJ1-5|many
TGTGCCAGCAGAAGAGGACAGGTTAACAATCAGCCCCAGCATTTT
CASRRGQVNNQPQHF
>TRBV20-1|NA|TRBJ2-1|many
TGCAGTGCTACGGGTCCCTTAACGTACAATGAGCAGTTCTTC
CSATGPLTYNEQFF
>TRBV7-9|NA|TRBJ1-5|many
TGTGCCAGCAGCCCATTAGATGATCAGCCCCAGCATTTT
CASSPLDDQPQHF
>TRBV7-2|TRBD2|TRBJ2-7|few
TGTGCCAGCAGCTTAGTAGCGGGAGCTAGCGAGCAGTACTTC
CASSLVAGASEQYF
>TRBV4-1|TRBD1|TRBJ1-1|NA
TGCGCCAGCAGCCAAGGAGACAGGGGGTCCCAGAACACTGAAGCTTTCTTT
CASSQGDRGSQNTEAFF
>TRBV18|NA|TRBJ1-4|many
TGTGCCAGCTCACTAGACAGAGCCGAAAAACTGTTTTTT
CASSLDRAEKLFF
>TRBV7-2|TRBD1|TRBJ2-5|many
TGTGCCAGCAGCTCGCAGACAGGGGAAGAGACCCAGTACTTC
CASSSQTGEETQYF